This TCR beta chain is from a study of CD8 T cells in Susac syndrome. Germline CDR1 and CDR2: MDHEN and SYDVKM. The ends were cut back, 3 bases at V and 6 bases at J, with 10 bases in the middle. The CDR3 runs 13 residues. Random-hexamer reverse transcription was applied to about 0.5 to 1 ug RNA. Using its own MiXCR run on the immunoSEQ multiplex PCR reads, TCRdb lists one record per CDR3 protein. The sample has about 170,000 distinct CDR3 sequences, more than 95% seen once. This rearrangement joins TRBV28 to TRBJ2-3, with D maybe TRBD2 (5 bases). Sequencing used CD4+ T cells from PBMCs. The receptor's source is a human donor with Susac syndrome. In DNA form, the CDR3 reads TGTGCCAGCAGTTTGGCGCGGGTGGATACGCAGTATTTT. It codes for CASSLARVDTQYF.